This TCR beta chain originates from a study of identical twins' blood T cells. Six healthy women, forming three identical twin pairs, donated samples. One entry per CDR3 protein, called by TCRdb with MiXCR from the 5' RACE reads. This sample carries a few hundred thousand distinct CDR3 sequences, roughly 27% of them seen once, and the ten largest clones take 5.5% to 7%. The ends were cut back, 1 base at V and 5 bases at J, with 2 bases in the middle. Per germline, CDR1 LGHDT and CDR2 YNNKEL (reference sequence). The CDR3 extends over 11 amino acids. Details on this clonotype: The CDR3 end shows no conserved phenylalanine or tryptophan, and so a read error is likely.

The receptor's source is a woman aged 18 to 55 in good health. Sequenced: PBMCs. This chain joins TRBV3-1 and TRBJ2-5; no reliable D call. This CDR3 is CASSQGETQYS. DNA of the CDR3: TGTGCCAGCAGCCAAGGGGAGACCCAGTACTCC.